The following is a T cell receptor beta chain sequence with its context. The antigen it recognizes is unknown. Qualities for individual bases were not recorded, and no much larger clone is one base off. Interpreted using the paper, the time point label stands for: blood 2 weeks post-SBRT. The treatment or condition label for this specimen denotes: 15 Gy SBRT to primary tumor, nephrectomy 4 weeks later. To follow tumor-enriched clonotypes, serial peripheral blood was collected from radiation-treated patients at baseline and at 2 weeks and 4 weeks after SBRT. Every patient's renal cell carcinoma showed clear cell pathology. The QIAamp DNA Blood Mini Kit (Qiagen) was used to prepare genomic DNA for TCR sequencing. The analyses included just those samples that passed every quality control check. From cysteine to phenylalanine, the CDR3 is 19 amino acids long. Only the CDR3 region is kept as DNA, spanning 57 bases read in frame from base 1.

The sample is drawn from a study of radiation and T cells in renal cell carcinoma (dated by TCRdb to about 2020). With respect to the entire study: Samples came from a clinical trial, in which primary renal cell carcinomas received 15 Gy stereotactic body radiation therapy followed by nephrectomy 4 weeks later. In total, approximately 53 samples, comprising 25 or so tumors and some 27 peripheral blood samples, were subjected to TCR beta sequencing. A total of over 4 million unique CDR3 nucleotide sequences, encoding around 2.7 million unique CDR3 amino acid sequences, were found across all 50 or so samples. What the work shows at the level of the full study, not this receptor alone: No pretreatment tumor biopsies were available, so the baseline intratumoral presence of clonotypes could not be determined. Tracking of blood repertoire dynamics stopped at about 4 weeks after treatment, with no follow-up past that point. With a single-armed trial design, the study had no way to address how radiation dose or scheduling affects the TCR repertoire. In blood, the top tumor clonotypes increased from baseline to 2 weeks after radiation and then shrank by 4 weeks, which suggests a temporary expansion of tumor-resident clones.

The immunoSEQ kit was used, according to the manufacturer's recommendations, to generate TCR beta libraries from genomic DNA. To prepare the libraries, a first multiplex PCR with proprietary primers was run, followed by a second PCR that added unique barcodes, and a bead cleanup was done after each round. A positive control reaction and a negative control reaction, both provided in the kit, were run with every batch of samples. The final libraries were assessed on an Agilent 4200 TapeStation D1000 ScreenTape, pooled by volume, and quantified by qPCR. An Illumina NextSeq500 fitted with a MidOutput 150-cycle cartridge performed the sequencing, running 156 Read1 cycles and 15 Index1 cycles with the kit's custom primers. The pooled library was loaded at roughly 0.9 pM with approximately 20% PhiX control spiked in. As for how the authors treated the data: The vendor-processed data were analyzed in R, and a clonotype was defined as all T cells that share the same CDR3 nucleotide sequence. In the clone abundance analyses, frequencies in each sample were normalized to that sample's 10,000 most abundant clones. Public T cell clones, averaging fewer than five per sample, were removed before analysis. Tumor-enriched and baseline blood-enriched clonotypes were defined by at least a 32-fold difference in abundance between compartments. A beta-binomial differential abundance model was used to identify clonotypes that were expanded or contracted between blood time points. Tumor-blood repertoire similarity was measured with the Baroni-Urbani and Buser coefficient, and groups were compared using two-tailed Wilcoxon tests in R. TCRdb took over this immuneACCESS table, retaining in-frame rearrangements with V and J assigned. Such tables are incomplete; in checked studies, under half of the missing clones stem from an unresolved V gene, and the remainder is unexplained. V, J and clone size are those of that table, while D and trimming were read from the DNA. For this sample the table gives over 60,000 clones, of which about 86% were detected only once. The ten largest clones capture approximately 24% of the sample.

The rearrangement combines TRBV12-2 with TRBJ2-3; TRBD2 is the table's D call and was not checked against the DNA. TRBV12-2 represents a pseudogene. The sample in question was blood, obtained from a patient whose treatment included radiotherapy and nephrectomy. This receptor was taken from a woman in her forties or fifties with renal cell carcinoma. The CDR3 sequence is CASRPGGGLAGSPTDTQYF. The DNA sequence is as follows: TGTGCAAGTCGCCCCGGGGGGGGACTAGCGGGATCTCCCACAGATACGCAGTATTTT.